The TCR beta chain described here comes from a study of shared clonotypes between healthy human individuals. Here immunoSEQ multiplex PCR was the method, and the copy in TCRdb shows in-frame clones only, minus some. The repertoire holds around 500,000 clones, with about 79% as singletons. Deletions cut 2 bases from V and 5 bases from J, with 15 bases between. The CDR3 runs to 15 residues. From germline, CDR1 is MNHNY and CDR2 SVGAGI (reference sequence). The gene calls are TRBV6-6 and TRBJ1-1, with a weak D call TRBD1 (6 bases). The sequence derives from a woman aged 35 to 49 in good health. Some clones in this sample may be carry-over from other donors' samples. What was sequenced was PBMCs. As DNA, the CDR3 is TGTGCCAGCAGTTACGATGGGGGCATGGCGACTGAAGCTTTCTTT. This encodes CASSYDGGMATEAFF.